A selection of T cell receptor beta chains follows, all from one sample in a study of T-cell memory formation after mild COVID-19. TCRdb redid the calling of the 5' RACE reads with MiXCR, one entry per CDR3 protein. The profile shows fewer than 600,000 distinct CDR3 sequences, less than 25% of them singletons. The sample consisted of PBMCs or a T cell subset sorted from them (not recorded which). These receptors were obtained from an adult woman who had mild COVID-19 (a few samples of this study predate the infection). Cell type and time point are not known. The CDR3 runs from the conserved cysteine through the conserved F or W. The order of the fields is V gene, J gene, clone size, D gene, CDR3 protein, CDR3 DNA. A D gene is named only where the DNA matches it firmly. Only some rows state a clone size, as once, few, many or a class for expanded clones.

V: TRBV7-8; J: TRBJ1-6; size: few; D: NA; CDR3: CASSSDFSSYNSPLHF; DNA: TGTGCCAGCAGCTCGGACTTTAGCTCCTATAATTCACCCCTCCACTTT
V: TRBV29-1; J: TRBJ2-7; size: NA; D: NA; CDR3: CSVGGIRFYEQYF; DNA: TGCAGCGTTGGAGGGATTCGGTTCTACGAGCAGTACTTC
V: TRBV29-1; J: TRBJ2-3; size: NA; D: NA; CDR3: CSVLGSGSSSTDTQYF; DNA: TGCAGCGTGCTTGGTTCGGGGAGCTCTAGCACAGATACGCAGTATTTT
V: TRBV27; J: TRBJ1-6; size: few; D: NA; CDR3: CASSTQGSRNSPLHF; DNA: TGTGCCAGCAGTACACAGGGAAGTCGGAATTCACCCCTCCACTTT
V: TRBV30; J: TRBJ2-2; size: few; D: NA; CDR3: CAWSSVLDTGELFF; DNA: TGTGCCTGGAGTTCTGTGTTGGACACCGGGGAGCTGTTTTTT
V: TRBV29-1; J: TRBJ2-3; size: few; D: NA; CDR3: CSVERGVLDTQYF; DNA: TGCAGCGTTGAACGCGGGGTGCTGGATACGCAGTATTTT
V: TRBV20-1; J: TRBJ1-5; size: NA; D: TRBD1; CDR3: CSASDRVEQPQHF; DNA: TGCAGTGCTTCGGACAGGGTGGAACAGCCCCAGCATTTT
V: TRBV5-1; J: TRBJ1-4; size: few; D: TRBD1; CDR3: CASSLVPRGDEKLFF; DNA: TGCGCCAGCAGCTTGGTACCCAGGGGGGACGAAAAACTGTTTTTT
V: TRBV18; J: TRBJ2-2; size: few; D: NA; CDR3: CASSPASGELFF; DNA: TGTGCCAGCTCACCAGCCTCCGGGGAGCTGTTTTTT
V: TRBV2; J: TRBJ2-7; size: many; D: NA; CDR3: CASSELGYEQYF; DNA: TGTGCCAGCAGTGAATTGGGCTACGAGCAGTACTTC
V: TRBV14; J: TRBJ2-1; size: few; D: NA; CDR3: CASSQVGYHSYNEQFF; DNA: TGTGCCAGCAGCCAAGTAGGGTACCACTCCTACAATGAGCAGTTCTTC
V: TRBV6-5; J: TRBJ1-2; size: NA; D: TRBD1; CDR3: CASSYSIQGPNGYTF; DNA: TGTGCCAGCAGTTACTCCATACAGGGGCCGAATGGCTACACCTTC
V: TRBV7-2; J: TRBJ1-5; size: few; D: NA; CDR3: CASSGQYDQPQHF; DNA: TGTGCCAGCAGTGGACAGTATGATCAGCCCCAGCATTTT
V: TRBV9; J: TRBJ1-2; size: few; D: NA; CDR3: CASSVGPQAGYGYTF; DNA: TGTGCCAGCAGCGTAGGGCCCCAGGCGGGGTATGGCTACACCTTC
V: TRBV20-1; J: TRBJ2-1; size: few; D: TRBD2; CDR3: CSAQKPSGSSYNEQFF; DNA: TGCAGTGCTCAGAAGCCTAGCGGGAGCTCCTACAATGAGCAGTTCTTC
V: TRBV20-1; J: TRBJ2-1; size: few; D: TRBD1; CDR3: CSAPGQGVEQFF; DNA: TGCAGTGCCCCGGGACAGGGGGTTGAGCAGTTCTTC
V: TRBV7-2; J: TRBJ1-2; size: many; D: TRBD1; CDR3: CASSLVSGGADYGYTF; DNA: TGTGCCAGCAGCTTAGTTTCAGGGGGAGCGGATTATGGCTACACCTTC
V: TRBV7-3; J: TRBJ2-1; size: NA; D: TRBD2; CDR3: CASSLTGLAGGDNEQFF; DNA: TGTGCCAGCAGCCTAACGGGCCTAGCGGGGGGGGACAATGAGCAGTTCTTC
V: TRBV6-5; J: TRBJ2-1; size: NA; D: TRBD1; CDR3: CASSYRDSSYNEQFF; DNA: TGTGCCAGCAGCTACAGGGACAGCTCCTACAATGAGCAGTTCTTC
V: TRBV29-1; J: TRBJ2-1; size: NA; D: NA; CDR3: CSVEGDRDRPGAYEQFF; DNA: TGCAGCGTTGAAGGGGATCGGGATCGACCTGGGGCCTATGAGCAGTTCTTC
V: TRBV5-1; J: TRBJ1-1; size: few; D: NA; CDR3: CASSHQLRQFANTEAFF; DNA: TGCGCCAGCAGCCACCAACTGCGTCAGTTTGCGAACACTGAAGCTTTCTTT
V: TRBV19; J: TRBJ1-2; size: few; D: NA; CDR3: CASSRLGDGYTF; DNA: TGTGCCAGTAGCAGACTAGGGGATGGCTACACCTTC
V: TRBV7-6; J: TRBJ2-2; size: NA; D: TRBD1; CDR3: CASSANTGTGVTGELFF; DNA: TGTGCCAGCAGCGCAAACACCGGGACAGGGGTCACCGGGGAGCTGTTTTTT
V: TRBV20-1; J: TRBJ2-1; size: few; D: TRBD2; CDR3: CSADGLAGNNEQFF; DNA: TGCAGTGCTGATGGACTAGCGGGAAACAATGAGCAGTTCTTC
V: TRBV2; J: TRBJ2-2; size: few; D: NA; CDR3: CASSEGRDGELFF; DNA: TGTGCCAGCAGTGAGGGAAGGGACGGGGAGCTGTTTTTT
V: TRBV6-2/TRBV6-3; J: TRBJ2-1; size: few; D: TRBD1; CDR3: CASSFDRDRGRNEQFF; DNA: TGTGCCAGCAGTTTCGACCGGGACAGGGGGCGTAATGAGCAGTTCTTC
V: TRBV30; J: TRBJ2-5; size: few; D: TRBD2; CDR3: CAWDGIGGLAGAGTQYF; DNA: TGTGCCTGGGACGGGATAGGGGGACTAGCGGGAGCGGGGACCCAGTACTTC
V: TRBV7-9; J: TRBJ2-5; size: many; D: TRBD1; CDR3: CASSTPEGGWETQYF; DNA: TGTGCCAGCAGCACCCCCGAAGGGGGCTGGGAGACCCAGTACTTC
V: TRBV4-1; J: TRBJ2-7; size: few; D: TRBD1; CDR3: CASRLGTGTSYEQYF; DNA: TGCGCCAGCAGACTCGGGACAGGGACCTCCTACGAGCAGTACTTC
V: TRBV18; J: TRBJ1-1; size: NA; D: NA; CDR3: CASSPGTEYTEAFF; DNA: TGTGCCAGCTCACCGGGTACAGAATACACTGAAGCTTTCTTT
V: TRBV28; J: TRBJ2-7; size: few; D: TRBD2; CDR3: CASSYPLAGDYEQYF; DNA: TGTGCCAGCAGTTACCCACTAGCGGGAGACTACGAGCAGTACTTC
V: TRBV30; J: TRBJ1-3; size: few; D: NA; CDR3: CAWGVKTSGNTIYF; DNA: TGTGCCTGGGGTGTAAAGACCTCTGGAAACACCATATATTTT
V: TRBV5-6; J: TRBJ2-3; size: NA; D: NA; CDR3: CASSRWGGQGTDTQYF; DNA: TGTGCCAGCAGCCGTTGGGGGGGGCAAGGCACAGATACGCAGTATTTT
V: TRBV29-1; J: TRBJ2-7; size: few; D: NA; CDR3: CSVVDSGRKVYEQYF; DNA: TGCAGCGTTGTAGATAGTGGCAGAAAAGTCTACGAGCAGTACTTC
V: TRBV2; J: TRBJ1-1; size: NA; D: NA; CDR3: CASSSESGVEAFF; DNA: TGTGCCAGCAGCTCGGAGTCCGGGGTCGAAGCTTTCTTT
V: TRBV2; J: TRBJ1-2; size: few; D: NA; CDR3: CASSEAGTGYGYTF; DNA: TGTGCCAGCAGTGAAGCCGGGACGGGCTATGGCTACACCTTC
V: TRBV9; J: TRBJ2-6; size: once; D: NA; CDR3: CASTHPLAGANVLTF; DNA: TGTGCCAGCACCCACCCCCTGGCTGGGGCCAACGTCCTGACTTTC
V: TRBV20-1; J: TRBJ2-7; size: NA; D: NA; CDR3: CSANTGTREQYF; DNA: TGCAGTGCCAATACCGGGACAAGAGAGCAGTACTTC
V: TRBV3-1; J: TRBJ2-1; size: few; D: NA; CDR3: CASSPAGLGTGSDEQFF; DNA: TGTGCCAGCAGCCCGGCAGGGCTGGGTACTGGTAGCGATGAGCAGTTCTTC